This TCR beta chain was retrieved from a study of T cells in Graves' hyperthyroidism and ophthalmopathy. The CDR3 contains 13 residues. Germline V CDR1 and CDR2: WSHSY, SAAADI. RNA transcripts were the template for amplifying TCR beta CDR3 regions. When the TCR CDR3 underwent first-round RT-PCR, the HTBI primer set was used. Using its own MiXCR run on the multiplex PCR reads, TCRdb lists one record per CDR3 protein. The sample includes roughly 420,000 distinct CDR3 sequences, approximately 13% of them seen just once. Turning to this clonotype: A read error may produce the germline difference seen at one junction end.

The receptor was isolated from a woman aged 18-29 years with Graves' hyperthyroidism. This sequence joins TRBV10-2 and TRBJ2-5, with 7 bases identical to TRBD1. Material: blood. The CDR3, as DNA: TGCGCCAGCAGTCCCACAGGGGAAGAGACCCAGCACTTC. It encodes CASSPTGEETQHF.